This T cell receptor (beta chain) derives from a study of T cell changes during pregnancy in multiple sclerosis. The V end lost 1 base, the J end lost 2 bases, and 10 bases lay between the germline ends. The CDR3 covers 14 residues. CDR1 is SGHNT and CDR2 is YYREEE in the germline V gene (reference sequence). Assay used: immunoSEQ multiplex PCR; TCRdb lists only in-frame clones, some missing. The data hold tens of thousands of clones, with 88% observed a single time. This clone has a handful of counts. The receptor comes from a female donor with multiple sclerosis, enrolled in a pregnancy study. V is TRBV5-4 and J is TRBJ2-7; possibly TRBD1 for D (6 bases). The sample in question was peripheral blood, obtained in the first trimester of pregnancy. DNA of the CDR3: TGTGCCAGCAGCTTGCAGGGGATTACCTACGAGCAGTACTTC. This encodes CASSLQGITYEQYF. Full variable domain (missing parts from reference TRBV5-4 and TRBJ2-7): ETGVTQSPTHLIKTRGQQVTLRCSSQSGHNTVSWYQQALGQGPQFIFQYYREEENGRGNFPPRFSGLQFPNYSSELNVNALELDDSALYLCASSLQGITYEQYFGPGTRLTVT.